The next 31 T cell receptor beta chains were all read from a single sample in a study of molecular identifiers for immune sequencing clone quantification. TCRdb re-called the PCR reads with MiXCR, one entry per CDR3 protein. The sample lists some 320,000 distinct CDR3 sequences, around 21% occurring once. The material sequenced was naive CD8+ T cells from blood, with Jurkat cell RNA spiked in. Described subset: FACS-sorted CD8+CD4-CCR7+CD45RA+ naive T cells. These receptors were obtained from a human donor in good health. Some libraries in this study had Jurkat cell RNA spiked in.

The table lists this clonotype with many counts. This chain connects TRBV9 to TRBJ2-7; 15 positions match TRBD2. CDR3 length equals 16 residues. Germline V CDR1 and CDR2: SGDLS, YYNGEE. V lost 2 bases and J lost 5; bases outside the gene matches: 5. CDR3 in DNA: TGTGCCAGCAGCGTCGGACTAGCGGGGGGGCTTAACGAGCAGTACTTC. Translation: CASSVGLAGGLNEQYF. The full variable domain, with the rest looked up from reference TRBV9 and TRBJ2-7, is DSGVTQTPKHLITATGQRVTLRCSPRSGDLSVYWYQQSLDQGLQFLIQYYNGEERAKGNILERFSAQQFPDLHSELNLSSLELGDSALYFCASSVGLAGGLNEQYFGPGTRLTVT.

This clonotype has a count of ten or more. The chain uses TRBV5-1 and TRBJ2-3; D might be TRBD1 (6 bases). V was cut by 4 bases and J by 0 bases, with 12 bases left in between. The germline gives CDR1 SGHRS, CDR2 YFSETQ. The CDR3 runs to 15 residues. CDR3 sequence (DNA): TGCGCCAGCAGCCCAGGACAGTTCAGCACAGATACGCAGTATTTT. Amino acids: CASSPGQFSTDTQYF.

This clonotype has a handful of counts. The chain employs TRBV6-2 or TRBV6-3 and TRBJ2-3; D call uncertain. Germline CDR1 and CDR2: MNHEY and SVGEGT. The CDR3 sequence is 15 residues long. V was trimmed by 7 bases and J by 1 base, leaving 15 bases between them. The chain's CDR3 is CASTPISLGTDTQYF. In DNA form, the CDR3 reads TGTGCCAGCACCCCTATCTCCCTTGGCACAGATACGCAGTATTTT.

This clonotype was observed many times. V gene TRBV13 combines with J gene TRBJ1-4; no clear D. Germline CDR1 and CDR2: PRHDT and FYEKMQ (reference sequence). The CDR3 covers 15 residues. Trimming pared 5 bases from V and 1 base from J, leaving 11 bases between. DNA for the CDR3: TGTGCCAGCAGCCAGAGGTCGGAAACTAATGAAAAACTGTTTTTT. As protein: CASSQRSETNEKLFF.

With respect to this clonotype: With a much larger clone just one base away, this may be a read error. This chain uses TRBV12-3 or TRBV12-4 with TRBJ2-7; D gene ambiguous. The CDR3 extends over 14 amino acids. DNA of the CDR3: TGTGCCAGCGGTTTAAGACTGAACCCCCACGAGCAGTACTTC. Translated: CASGLRLNPHEQYF.

Details on this clonotype: A much larger clone lies one base from this, so it may be a read error. Written as DNA, the CDR3 is TGCAGTGCCCCCATTTGGGGGATGGGGACTGAAGCTTTCTTT. The encoded protein is CSAPIWGMGTEAFF. The V and J genes are TRBV20-1 and TRBJ1-1, with D possibly TRBD1 on 5 matching bases. From germline, CDR1 is DFQATT and CDR2 SNEGSKA (reference sequence). The V end was cut by 6 bases, the J end by 5 bases, with 19 bases between. There are 14 residues in the CDR3.

This clonotype was counted only a few times. DNA for the CDR3: TGTGCCAGTAGTATCTCGGCGAATCAGCCCCAGCATTTT. Its protein is CASSISANQPQHF. This chain links TRBV19 with TRBJ1-5; no firm D call. This CDR3 has 13 residues. Germline-derived CDR1 and CDR2 are LNHDA and SQIVND (reference sequence). Trimming stripped 3 bases from V and 4 bases from J, with 7 bases between.

In this sample, this clonotype turned up many times. The V and J genes are TRBV7-9 and TRBJ2-3; D is perhaps TRBD1 (6 bases). Germline V CDR1 and CDR2: SEHNR, FQNEAQ (reference sequence). This CDR3 is built from 16 residues. Trimming cost V 6 bases and J 1 base, with 17 bases left between them. Here the CDR3 DNA reads TGTGCCAGCAGGCGGAAGGCAGGGGCAGGCACAGATACGCAGTATTTT. Amino acid sequence: CASRRKAGAGTDTQYF.

This sequence joins TRBV28 and TRBJ2-1, with 7 bases fitting TRBD2. The V gene's germline CDR1 is MDHEN and CDR2 SYDVKM. V trimming: 5 bases; J trimming: 3 bases; junction bases outside the gene matches: 10. CDR3 size: 16 residues. The CDR3 sequence is CASSPRLAEVYNEQFF. In DNA form, the CDR3 reads TGTGCCAGCAGTCCCCGACTAGCAGAAGTCTACAATGAGCAGTTCTTC.

This clonotype appeared once. Compared with germline, one end of the junction differs, possibly owing to a read error. The rearrangement uses TRBV6-2 or TRBV6-3 and TRBJ1-2; a weak D match, TRBD1 (5 bases). CDR1 MNHEY and CDR2 SVGEGT come from the germline V gene. The CDR3 runs to 14 residues. In DNA form, the CDR3 reads TGTTCCAGCAGTTACCTACAGGAACCGAGAGGCTACACCTTC. Its translation: CSSSYLQEPRGYTF.

CDR3 sequence: CASSPGTSGDEQYF. The CDR3 DNA is TGTGCCAGCAGCCCCGGGACTAGCGGGGACGAGCAGTACTTC. J is TRBJ2-7 and V is TRBV11-2; 13 bases map to TRBD2. The CDR3 spans 14 residues. V was pared by 5 bases and J by 5 bases, with 3 bases of the junction left unmatched. From germline, CDR1 is SGHAT and CDR2 FQNNGV.

As regards this clonotype: A much bigger clone sits one base away, suggesting this may be a read error. The rearrangement joins TRBV9 to TRBJ2-7; maybe TRBD1 (6 bases). The CDR3 loop spans 14 amino acids. CDR1 and CDR2 from the germline V gene are SGDLS and YYNGEE. V was shortened by 0 bases and J by 3 bases, with 10 bases between the two germline ends. The CDR3 bases are TGTGCCAGCAGCGTAGGACAGGACATCTACGAGCAGTACTTC. Amino acids: CASSVGQDIYEQYF. Using reference TRBV9 and TRBJ2-7 for the parts outside the CDR3, the full variable domain is DSGVTQTPKHLITATGQRVTLRCSPRSGDLSVYWYQQSLDQGLQFLIQYYNGEERAKGNILERFSAQQFPDLHSELNLSSLELGDSALYFCASSVGQDIYEQYFGPGTRLTVT.

CDR3 bases: TGTGCCAGCTCGTCTACTAGCGAGAGATCTTTCGGGGAGCTGTTTTTT. As protein: CASSSTSERSFGELFF. The V call is TRBV18, the J call TRBJ2-2; the match to TRBD2 covers 7 bases. Germline V gives CDR1 KGHSH, CDR2 LQKENI. V was clipped by 6 bases and J by 7 bases; unmatched bases: 14. There are 16 residues in the CDR3.

Ten or more counts support this clonotype. The V and J genes are TRBV7-2 and TRBJ2-1; D might be TRBD1 or TRBD2, each matching 6 bases. V lost 4 bases to trimming and J lost 7 bases, with 17 bases between them. The germline V gene has CDR1 SGHTA and CDR2 FQGNSA. The CDR3 runs to 15 residues. CDR3 sequence reads: CASSSDWGAGNEQFF. The CDR3 coding sequence is TGTGCCAGCAGCTCCGATTGGGGGGCAGGGAATGAGCAGTTCTTC.

In its sample, this clonotype was seen a few times. Since a much larger clone is just one base distant, this may be a read error. The chain carries TRBV5-6 and TRBJ2-1; 12 nucleotides line up with TRBD2. The CDR3 is made up of 16 amino acids. Per the germline V gene, CDR1 is SGHDT and CDR2 is YYEEEE. The DNA of the CDR3 is TGTGCCTGCAGCGATGGACTAGCGGGGACCTACAATGAGCAGTTCTTC. This encodes CACSDGLAGTYNEQFF. Drawing the rest from reference TRBV5-6 and TRBJ2-1, the complete variable domain is DAGVTQSPTHLIKTRGQQVTLRCSPKSGHDTVSWYQQALGQGPQFIFQYYEEEERQRGNFPDRFSGHQFPNYSSELNVNALLLGDSALYLCACSDGLAGTYNEQFFGPGTRLTVL.

This clonotype was counted many times. The chain carries TRBV6-5 and TRBJ2-5; 10 bases are shared with TRBD1. V lost 5 bases and J lost 4; bases outside the gene matches: 7. This CDR3 contains 15 residues. Looked up from germline, CDR1 is MNHEY and CDR2 is SVGAGI. The CDR3 here is CASSIWTGGGETQYF. CDR3 bases: TGTGCCAGCAGTATCTGGACAGGGGGGGGAGAGACCCAGTACTTC.

This clonotype was observed many times. The V gene is TRBV7-9, the J gene TRBJ1-1, with D possibly matching TRBD1 (5 bases). V was trimmed by 1 base and J by 3 bases, leaving 9 bases between them. The CDR3 totals 14 residues. Germline V gene sequence: CDR1 SEHNR, CDR2 FQNEAQ (reference sequence). The CDR3 protein is CASSLVRGDTEAFF. CDR3 nucleotides: TGTGCCAGCAGCTTAGTTAGAGGGGACACTGAAGCTTTCTTT.

Concerning this clonotype: A much larger clonotype is one base distant, so this may be a read error. This chain connects TRBV20-1 to TRBJ2-7; 7 bases are a match to TRBD1. CDR1 and CDR2 from the germline V gene are DFQATT and SNEGSKA (reference sequence). Trimming cost V 0 bases and J 2 bases; bases outside gene matches: 7. This CDR3 comprises 15 residues. The CDR3 DNA reads as TGCAGTGCTAGAGATACTCAGGGGGTCGCCTACGAGCAGTACTTC. Translating gives CSARDTQGVAYEQYF.

This clonotype occurred many times. The J gene is TRBJ2-7, the V gene TRBV6-6; D may be TRBD1 (5 bases). The CDR3 is made up of 13 amino acids. Germline values: CDR1 MNHNY, CDR2 SVGAGI (reference sequence). V was clipped by 7 bases and J by 5 bases, with 15 bases between them. The CDR3 reads CASNFLGRDEQYF. CDR3 coding DNA: TGTGCCAGCAATTTCCTGGGCAGGGACGAGCAGTACTTC.

This clonotype was seen at least ten times. This chain links TRBV6-2 or TRBV6-3 with TRBJ2-4, with TRBD2 matching 12 bases. The germline V gene encodes CDR1 MNHEY and CDR2 SVGEGT. V shed 5 bases, J shed 8 bases, and the junction held 7 bases outside the gene matches. CDR3 size: 15 residues. CDR3 amino acids: CASSRTSGMSDIQYF. Here the CDR3 DNA reads TGTGCCAGCAGTAGGACTAGCGGGATGTCAGACATTCAGTACTTC.

With regard to this clonotype: A read error may be the cause here, since a much bigger clone is one base away. V and J are TRBV12-3 or TRBV12-4 and TRBJ2-5, with D perhaps matching TRBD2 (6 bases). Trimming cost V 7 bases and J 5 bases, with 20 bases left between them. This CDR3 has 15 residues. The CDR3, as DNA: TGTGCCAGCACCTCGCCCGTAGCGGTCGAGGAGACCCAGTACTTC. Its translation: CASTSPVAVEETQYF.

This sequence joins TRBV9 and TRBJ2-1; 8 nucleotides match TRBD2. Unmatched junction bases numbered 4, after V lost 3 bases and J lost 5 bases. Germline V gives CDR1 SGDLS, CDR2 YYNGEE. The CDR3 runs to 14 residues. CDR3 DNA sequence: TGTGCCAGCAGCGCCGGGACTAGAGACAATGAGCAGTTCTTC. This sequence encodes CASSAGTRDNEQFF.

In the case of this clonotype: A read error may be the cause here, since a much bigger clone is one base away. The gene calls are TRBV12-3 or TRBV12-4 and TRBJ1-1; 9 nucleotides align to TRBD1. The CDR3 covers 15 residues. The CDR3 region is CACSPSGQGATEAFF. The CDR3, as DNA: TGTGCCTGCAGTCCTTCGGGACAGGGCGCTACTGAAGCTTTCTTT.

This clonotype was observed at least ten times. V gene TRBV30 combines with J gene TRBJ2-7; D remains unclear. The germline gives CDR1 GTSNPN, CDR2 SVGIG (reference sequence). The V end was cut by 1 base, the J end by 6 bases, with 13 bases between. CDR3 size: 13 residues. CDR3 protein: CAWSDNSHSEQYF. The CDR3 DNA is TGTGCCTGGAGTGACAACTCACACTCCGAGCAGTACTTC.

This clonotype was seen only a few times. This chain connects TRBV7-2 to TRBJ2-5; no firm D call. Germline loops: CDR1 SGHTA, CDR2 FQGNSA. The CDR3 has 16 amino acids. V lost 1 base and J lost 3, with 15 bases in between. The CDR3 DNA sequence: TGTGCCAGCAGCTTAGGACGGCTGGATAGGAAAGAGACCCAGTACTTC. This encodes CASSLGRLDRKETQYF.

In the case of this clonotype: This could be a read error, since a much larger clone is one nucleotide away. V gene TRBV12-3 or TRBV12-4 combines with J gene TRBJ1-1; no definite D call. The CDR3 runs to 14 residues. V gave up 5 bases and J gave up 7 bases, with 17 bases separating them. In DNA form, the CDR3 reads TGTGCCAGCAGTATAGACATGGGTCCGGATGAAGCTTTCTTT. This sequence encodes CASSIDMGPDEAFF.

In the case of this clonotype: The DNA is omitted, as the CDR3 cannot be located on it reliably, and the CDR3 follows TCRdb's listing. The chain recombines TRBV7-5 with TRBJ1-1. TRBV7-5 is listed as a pseudogene. The CDR3 sequence runs 17 residues, both termini included. Here the CDR3 reads CISVPEAQPPVNTEAFF.

This clonotype was counted ten times or more. The rearrangement uses TRBV6-5 and TRBJ2-7; D might be TRBD1 (5 bases). Trimming removed 2 bases from V and 5 bases from J, with 13 bases in between. CDR1 is MNHEY and CDR2 is SVGAGI in the germline V gene. The CDR3 has 14 residues. CDR3 nucleotide sequence: TGTGCCAGCAGTTACGGGCAGGGTTTCAACGAGCAGTACTTC. It codes for CASSYGQGFNEQYF.

This chain uses TRBV5-6 with TRBJ2-3, with D possibly being TRBD1 (5 bases). CDR1 SGHDT and CDR2 YYEEEE come from the germline V gene. V shed 3 bases and J shed 6 bases, with 8 bases lying between them. The CDR3 length is 12 residues. Here the CDR3 DNA reads TGTGCCAGCAGCTCAGGGTTTGATACGCAGTATTTT. This codes for CASSSGFDTQYF.

This clonotype was counted many times. The chain employs TRBV2 and TRBJ1-5; D unclear. This CDR3 contains 15 residues. Trimming removed 6 bases at V and 1 base at J, with 13 bases between. Germline V gives CDR1 SNHLY, CDR2 FYNNEI. CDR3 sequence (DNA): TGTGCCAGCAGCCTCCCTGACGGAAGCAATCAGCCCCAGCATTTT. It translates to CASSLPDGSNQPQHF.

This clonotype was detected only a few times. The rearrangement uses TRBV7-6 and TRBJ2-7; D perhaps matches TRBD1 (7 bases). CDR3 size: 15 residues. Germline V lookup: CDR1 SGHVS, CDR2 FNYEAQ. V was cut by 5 bases and J by 3 bases, with 17 bases left in between. This CDR3 reads CASSPQYRGGYEQYF. The CDR3 bases are TGTGCCAGCAGCCCCCAATACAGGGGAGGCTACGAGCAGTACTTC.